Below are 11 T cell receptor beta chains sequenced from a single sample in a study of T cell changes during pregnancy in multiple sclerosis. Libraries were prepared by immunoSEQ multiplex PCR; TCRdb keeps only in-frame clonotypes and omits some of them. The table includes approximately 40,000 clones, around nine tenths detected once. The specimen comprised CD4+ T cells from peripheral blood mononuclear cells, sampled after pregnancy. The receptors here all came from a female donor in good health, enrolled as a control in a pregnancy study.

V gene TRBV9 combines with J gene TRBJ2-2, with 9 bases aligning to TRBD1. CDR3 length equals 22 residues. J was trimmed by 2 bases and V by 4 bases; bases with no gene match: 24. Germline V lookup: CDR1 SGDLS, CDR2 YYNGEE. In DNA form, the CDR3 reads TGTGCCAGCAGCCCCCTCCGGACAGGGGAATTAATTGGCGGAGCAAACACCGGGGAGCTGTTTTTT. Translation gives CASSPLRTGELIGGANTGELFF.

This chain joins TRBV6-4 and TRBJ2-1, with 11 bases identical to TRBD1. V lost 0 bases, J lost 6 bases, and 1 base stayed unmatched. Germline CDR1 and CDR2: MRHNA and SNTAGT. This CDR3 has 15 amino acids. The CDR3, as DNA: TGTGCCAGCAGTGACTCCGGGACAGGGGGCAATGAGCAGTTCTTC. It translates to CASSDSGTGGNEQFF.

The chain links TRBV28 to TRBJ1-1; D is uncertain. Germline CDR1 reads MDHEN; CDR2 reads SYDVKM. V was shortened by 5 bases and J by 0 bases, with 10 bases between the two germline ends. CDR3 size: 14 residues. The CDR3 DNA is TGTGCCAGCAGTCGGGGTATAATGAACACTGAAGCTTTCTTT. Amino acid sequence: CASSRGIMNTEAFF.

This chain uses TRBV7-9 with TRBJ2-2; TRBD2 matches at 7 bases. This CDR3 is 16 amino acids long. Germline V gene data show CDR1 as SEHNR and CDR2 as FQNEAQ (reference sequence). V lost 7 bases to trimming and J lost 6 bases; unmatched junction nucleotides: 14. As DNA, the CDR3 is TGTGCCAGCAACCCGGACCGGGGAGGGCCCGCCGGGGAGCTGTTTTTT. As protein: CASNPDRGGPAGELFF.

The chain couples TRBV7-7 to TRBJ2-2; 10 nucleotides align to TRBD2. Germline CDR1 SSHAT, CDR2 FNYEAQ (reference sequence). J gave up 6 bases and V 3 bases, and 4 bases lay outside the gene matches. This CDR3 contains 15 residues. This chain's CDR3 is CASSLTAGGAGELFF. The CDR3 DNA follows: TGTGCCAGCAGCTTGACAGCGGGAGGGGCCGGGGAGCTGTTTTTT.

This chain uses TRBV6-5 with TRBJ2-2; 7 nucleotides match TRBD1. The CDR3 extends over 16 amino acids. The V and J ends lost 4 bases and 1 base, in that order; junction bases with no gene match: 6. Germline V gene lookup returns CDR1 MNHEY and CDR2 SVGAGI. The CDR3 DNA reads as TGTGCCAGCAGTTTACACAGGGGCGTGAACACCGGGGAGCTGTTTTTT. Translation: CASSLHRGVNTGELFF.

The table lists this clone with a count of one. The chain employs TRBV21-1 and TRBJ2-5; the table gives TRBD1 as D, unverified against the DNA. TRBV21-1 is a pseudogene locus. The CDR3 has 18 residues. The CDR3 region has the DNA TGTGCCAGCAGCTCCACATGCCTACAGGGGGTAAATGGAGAGACCCAGTACTTC. This translates into CASSSTCLQGVNGETQYF.

The rearrangement joins TRBV6-1 to TRBJ1-6, with TRBD1 identical over 8 bases. V was pared by 4 bases and J by 3 bases, with 2 bases of the junction left unmatched. The CDR3 extends over 15 amino acids. CDR1 MNHNS and CDR2 SASEGT come from the germline V gene. In DNA, the CDR3 is TGTGCCAGCAGTGCGGACAGGGACTATAATTCACCCCTCCACTTT. Translation gives CASSADRDYNSPLHF.

CDR3 residues: CASSSQYNEQFF. DNA for the CDR3: TGTGCCAGCTCTAGCCAGTACAATGAGCAGTTCTTC. V and J are TRBV18 and TRBJ2-1; no clear D gene. This CDR3 contains 12 residues. Germline loops: CDR1 KGHSH, CDR2 LQKENI. V shed 6 bases and J shed 4 bases, with 7 bases lying between them.

V and J are TRBV19 and TRBJ1-2; 10 positions agree with TRBD1. There are 15 residues in the CDR3. The germline CDR1 and CDR2 sequences are LNHDA and SQIVND (reference sequence). V lost 6 bases, J lost 8 bases, and 12 bases stayed unmatched. Written as DNA, the CDR3 is TGTGCCAGTAGGCCCGACAGGGGGCAATGGTGGGGCTACACCTTC. Protein product: CASRPDRGQWWGYTF.

The genes are TRBV10-1 and TRBJ2-7, with 7 bases aligning to TRBD2. The CDR3 spans 17 residues. Germline V gene lookup returns CDR1 WNHNN and CDR2 SYGVQD (reference sequence). V shed 1 base, J shed 0 bases, and the junction held 9 bases outside the gene matches. Here the CDR3 reads CASSEYWLAESSYEQYF. The CDR3 nucleotides are TGCGCCAGCAGTGAGTATTGGCTAGCGGAGTCCTCCTACGAGCAGTACTTC.